One T cell receptor (beta chain) is described in this entry. Its recognized antigen is unknown. No base quality information exists; no much larger clone differs at one position. The same DNA, extracted from blood mononuclear cells, served for both the TCR sequencing and the STAT3 sequencing. TCRbeta libraries were sequenced on an Illumina MiSeq, averaging roughly 41,000 productive templates per sample. The immunoSEQ assay, which uses multiplex PCR amplification, was used to generate TCRbeta CDR3 libraries. In the source study's methods: Following a previously defined approach, repertoire diversity was calculated, and values close to 0 point to extremely monoclonal samples. The clones in this table, taken by TCRdb from immuneACCESS, are in-frame only. Not every clone is retained; where verified, under half of the shortfall comes from an unresolved V gene, and the cause of the rest is unknown. V and J calls plus clone size are reproduced from that table; the DNA served to infer D and trimming. Across this sample there are approximately 45,000 clones, with around 80% seen only once. The ten largest clones add up to approximately 0.41% of the sample.

The sample belongs to a study of STAT3 mutations in large granular lymphocyte leukemia (dated by TCRdb to between 2017 and 2020). About the full investigation: About half of the T-LGLL patients who underwent longitudinal sequencing carried canonical activating STAT3 mutations. Over half of the T-LGLL patients were given one or more immunosuppressive therapy regimens, and over 30% of the treated patients had a hematologic response. As controls within the study, a couple of patients with natural killer LGL leukemia were also sequenced longitudinally. From an initial cohort of a few hundred LGL patients, roughly 20 representative T-LGLL cases were selected for longitudinal TCRbeta and STAT3 sequencing. On average, sequencing was done at approximately 4.2 time points per patient, with the number of samplings ranging from 2 to 8. Serial deep sequencing of TCRbeta CDR3 and STAT3 was performed in patients with T-cell large granular lymphocyte leukemia to reconstruct clonal hierarchy and dynamics.

The paper's findings and limits, for the study overall: In several patients, dominant TCR clone burden exceeded STAT3 mutant burden, suggesting STAT3 mutation arose secondarily within a pre-expanded clone. The linking of therapy response to changes in TCR clonal burden was complicated by variable intervals between samplings and differing treatment regimens. At least one immunodominant TCRbeta clonotype was identified in every T-LGLL patient, and multiple immunodominant subclonotypes were identified in about half of the T-LGLL patients. TCR clonotype switching after therapy was observed in about 35% of the 18 patients, and all newly emerging clones were found to be STAT3 wild type. Because no samples were available when a clone first appeared, clonal expansion was inferred from samplings taken at other points. Persisting codominant clonotypes in some patients meant a small but highly pathogenic clone may have been missed.

CDR1 and CDR2 are read off the germline V gene as MGHRA and YSYEKL. Reading from cysteine to phenylalanine, the CDR3 counts 16 amino acids. Only the CDR3 part of the read is kept: 48 bases, read in frame from the first base. V is clipped by 0 bases and J by 4 bases, and the sequence between their germline boundaries is 15 bases long. The clonotype comes from a human donor with T large granular lymphocyte leukemia. Some clones in this sample may be carry-over from other donors' samples. The rearrangement combines TRBV4-1 with TRBJ1-1; TRBD1 is possibly the D segment (5 matching bases). The sequenced material came from PBMCs. The encoded CDR3 is CASSQDRRARGTEAFF. The DNA sequence is TGCGCCAGCAGCCAAGATCGCAGGGCGCGAGGCACTGAAGCTTTCTTT.